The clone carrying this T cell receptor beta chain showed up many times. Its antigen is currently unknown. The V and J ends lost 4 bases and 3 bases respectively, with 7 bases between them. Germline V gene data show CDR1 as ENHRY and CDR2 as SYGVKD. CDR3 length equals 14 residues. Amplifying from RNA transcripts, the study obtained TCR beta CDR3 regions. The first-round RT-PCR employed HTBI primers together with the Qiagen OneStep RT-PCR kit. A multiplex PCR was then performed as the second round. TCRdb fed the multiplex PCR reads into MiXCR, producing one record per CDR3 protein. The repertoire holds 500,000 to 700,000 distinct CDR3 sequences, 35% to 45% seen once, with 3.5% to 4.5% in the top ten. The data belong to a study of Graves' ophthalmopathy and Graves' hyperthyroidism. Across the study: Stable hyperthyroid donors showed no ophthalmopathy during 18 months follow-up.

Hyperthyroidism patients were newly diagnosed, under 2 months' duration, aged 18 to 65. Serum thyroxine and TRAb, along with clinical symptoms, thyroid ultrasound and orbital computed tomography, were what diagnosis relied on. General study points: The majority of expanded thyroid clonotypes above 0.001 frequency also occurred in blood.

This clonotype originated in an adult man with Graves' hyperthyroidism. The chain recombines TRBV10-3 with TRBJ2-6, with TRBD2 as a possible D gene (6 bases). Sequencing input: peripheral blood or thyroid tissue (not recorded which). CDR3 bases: TGTGCCATCAGTGGAGCGGGTGGGGCCAACGTCCTGACTTTC. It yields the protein CAISGAGGANVLTF.